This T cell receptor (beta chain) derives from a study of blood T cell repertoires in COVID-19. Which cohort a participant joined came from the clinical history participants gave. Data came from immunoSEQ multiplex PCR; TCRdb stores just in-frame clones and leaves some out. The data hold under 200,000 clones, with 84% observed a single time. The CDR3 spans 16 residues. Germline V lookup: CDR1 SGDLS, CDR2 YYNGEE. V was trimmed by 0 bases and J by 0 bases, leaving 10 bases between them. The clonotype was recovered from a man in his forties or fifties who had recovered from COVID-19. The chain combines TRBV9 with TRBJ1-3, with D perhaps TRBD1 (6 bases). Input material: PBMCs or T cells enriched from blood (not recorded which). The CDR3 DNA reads TGTGCCAGCAGCGTAGAGACAGGTGGCTCTGGAAACACCATATATTTT. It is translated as CASSVETGGSGNTIYF.